One and the same sample provided the 15 T cell receptor beta chains below, sequenced in a study of T cell responses to AZD1222 COVID-19 vaccine. Sequenced by immunoSEQ multiplex PCR; TCRdb stores in-frame clones only, minus some. The table lists about 120,000 clones, 70% to 90% of them singletons. This specimen was peripheral blood, taken on day 0 of AZD1222 vaccination. The receptors stem from an adult in good health.

This sequence joins TRBV14 and TRBJ1-1; a weak D match, TRBD1 (6 bases). The CDR3 contains 13 residues. Germline CDR1 reads SGHDN; CDR2 reads FVKESK. V lost 5 bases to trimming and J lost 2 bases, with 9 bases between them. This CDR3 reads CASSGQLNTEAFF. Written as DNA, the CDR3 is TGTGCCAGCAGCGGACAGTTAAACACTGAAGCTTTCTTT.

This sequence joins TRBV19 and TRBJ1-2; D is unclear. V was shortened by 5 bases and J by 1 base, with 11 bases between the two germline ends. The CDR3 loop spans 14 amino acids. The germline V gene encodes CDR1 LNHDA and CDR2 SQIVND (reference sequence). CDR3 loop: CASSVGRINYGYTF. The CDR3 DNA reads TGTGCCAGTAGTGTTGGACGAATTAACTATGGCTACACCTTC.

This clone was observed once. The rearrangement links TRBV19 to TRBJ1-2; no clear D. V was shortened by 1 base and J by 3 bases, with 9 bases between the two germline ends. The CDR3 spans 14 residues. CDR1 and CDR2 (germline): LNHDA, SQIVND (reference sequence). The CDR3 bases are TGTGCCAGTAGTATAGTTTTCGGGGACTATGGCTACACCTTC. Amino acids: CASSIVFGDYGYTF.

CDR3 protein: CASSPSPALHVAFF. As DNA, the CDR3 is TGTGCCAGCAGCCCTTCGCCGGCTCTTCATGTCGCTTTCTTT. This chain joins TRBV7-2 and TRBJ1-1; D call uncertain. Germline loops: CDR1 SGHTA, CDR2 FQGNSA. The CDR3 is 14 amino acids. V lost 5 bases and J 11 bases, leaving 21 bases between the germline ends.

V and J are TRBV19 and TRBJ1-2; TRBD1 aligns across 7 bases. Looked up from germline, CDR1 is LNHDA and CDR2 is SQIVND (reference sequence). The CDR3 runs to 16 residues. V lost 4 bases and J lost 1; bases outside the gene matches: 9. CDR3 nucleotides: TGTGCCAGTAGTACCGGACAGGCGGCCTTTAACTATGGCTACACCTTC. It yields the protein CASSTGQAAFNYGYTF.

V is TRBV9 and J is TRBJ2-7, with TRBD2 identical over 12 bases. V shed 0 bases and J 4 bases; nucleotides not matched to a gene: 2. The CDR3 consists of 15 residues. The germline V gene encodes CDR1 SGDLS and CDR2 YYNGEE. The CDR3 protein is CASSVEGTSGYEQYF. The CDR3 DNA is TGTGCCAGCAGCGTAGAGGGGACTAGCGGGTACGAGCAGTACTTC.

The rearrangement links TRBV9 to TRBJ2-1, with TRBD2 matching over 9 bases. Germline V gene lookup returns CDR1 SGDLS and CDR2 YYNGEE. J was trimmed by 4 bases and V by 0 bases; bases with no gene match: 5. The CDR3 runs to 16 residues. The CDR3, as DNA: TGTGCCAGCAGCGTAGGATCAGCGGGGGGTTACAATGAGCAGTTCTTC. Its translation: CASSVGSAGGYNEQFF.

The rearrangement links TRBV7-2 to TRBJ1-5, with 9 bases aligning to TRBD1. The CDR3 runs 19 residues. V lost 8 bases to trimming and J lost 1 base; unmatched junction nucleotides: 18. Germline values: CDR1 SGHTA, CDR2 FQGNSA. The CDR3: CASSHFQGQGNPSNQPQHF. As DNA, the CDR3 is TGTGCCAGCTCCCATTTTCAGGGACAGGGCAATCCGAGCAATCAGCCCCAGCATTTT.

This clone has only a few counts. This sequence joins TRBV5-1 and TRBJ1-2; no definite D call. The ends were cut back, 0 bases at V and 8 bases at J, with 14 bases in the middle. The CDR3 extends over 14 amino acids. CDR1 SGHRS and CDR2 YFSETQ come from the germline V gene. The CDR3 reads CASSLAGEGRGYTF. Here the CDR3 DNA reads TGCGCCAGCAGCTTGGCCGGGGAGGGTAGGGGCTACACCTTC.

The rearrangement uses TRBV9 and TRBJ2-7; weak D call: TRBD1 (6 bases). V lost 5 bases and J 3 bases, leaving 18 bases between the germline ends. Germline values: CDR1 SGDLS, CDR2 YYNGEE. The CDR3 contains 15 residues. CDR3 residues: CASRSGDGAHYEQYF. For the CDR3, the DNA is TGTGCCAGCAGGTCAGGGGATGGGGCTCACTACGAGCAGTACTTC.

In its sample, this clone was seen once. The chain links TRBV3-1 (or the pseudogene TRBV3-2) to TRBJ2-3; 8 nucleotides agree with TRBD2. V trimming: 3 bases; J trimming: 4 bases; junction bases outside the gene matches: 0. There are 13 residues in the CDR3. CDR1 and CDR2 from the germline V gene are LGHDT and YNNKEL (reference sequence). As DNA, the CDR3 is TGTGCCAGCAGCCAGGGACTAGCAGATACGCAGTATTTT. It codes for CASSQGLADTQYF.

The chain recombines TRBV7-3 with TRBJ2-3; D ambiguous. The CDR3 contains 14 residues. The V gene's germline CDR1 is SGHTA and CDR2 FQGTGA. Trimming took 0 bases from V and 4 from J, leaving 8 bases between them. CDR3 nucleotide sequence: TGTGCCAGCAGCTTAACGGGCGGTCCAGATACGCAGTATTTT. Residues: CASSLTGGPDTQYF.

J is TRBJ2-5 and V is TRBV6-5; 7 bases align to TRBD1. The junction had 8 bases not matched to a gene; V was cut back by 6 bases and J by 1 base. This CDR3 region has 15 residues. The germline V gene encodes CDR1 MNHEY and CDR2 SVGAGI. The CDR3 nucleotides read TGTGCCAGCAGCGGCAACCGGGACAGCCAAGAGACCCAGTACTTC. Protein product: CASSGNRDSQETQYF.

This clone came up once. The chain is built from TRBV5-5 and TRBJ2-3; TRBD2 is a possible D gene (6 bases). This CDR3 is 13 amino acids long. Per germline, CDR1 SGHKS and CDR2 YYEKEE (reference sequence). V dropped 4 bases and J dropped 5 bases, with 11 bases sitting between them. The CDR3 bases are TGTGCCAGCAGCCTGGCGGGGTTAGATACGCAGTATTTT. It codes for CASSLAGLDTQYF.

V gene TRBV3-1 (or the pseudogene TRBV3-2) combines with J gene TRBJ1-3; 7 bases line up with TRBD1. The CDR3 spans 14 residues. Per germline, CDR1 LGHDT and CDR2 YNNKEL (reference sequence). V lost 4 bases to trimming and J lost 3 bases; unmatched junction nucleotides: 3. CDR3 loop: CASSPRDSGNTIYF. The CDR3 DNA follows: TGTGCCAGCAGCCCCCGGGACAGTGGAAACACCATATATTTT.